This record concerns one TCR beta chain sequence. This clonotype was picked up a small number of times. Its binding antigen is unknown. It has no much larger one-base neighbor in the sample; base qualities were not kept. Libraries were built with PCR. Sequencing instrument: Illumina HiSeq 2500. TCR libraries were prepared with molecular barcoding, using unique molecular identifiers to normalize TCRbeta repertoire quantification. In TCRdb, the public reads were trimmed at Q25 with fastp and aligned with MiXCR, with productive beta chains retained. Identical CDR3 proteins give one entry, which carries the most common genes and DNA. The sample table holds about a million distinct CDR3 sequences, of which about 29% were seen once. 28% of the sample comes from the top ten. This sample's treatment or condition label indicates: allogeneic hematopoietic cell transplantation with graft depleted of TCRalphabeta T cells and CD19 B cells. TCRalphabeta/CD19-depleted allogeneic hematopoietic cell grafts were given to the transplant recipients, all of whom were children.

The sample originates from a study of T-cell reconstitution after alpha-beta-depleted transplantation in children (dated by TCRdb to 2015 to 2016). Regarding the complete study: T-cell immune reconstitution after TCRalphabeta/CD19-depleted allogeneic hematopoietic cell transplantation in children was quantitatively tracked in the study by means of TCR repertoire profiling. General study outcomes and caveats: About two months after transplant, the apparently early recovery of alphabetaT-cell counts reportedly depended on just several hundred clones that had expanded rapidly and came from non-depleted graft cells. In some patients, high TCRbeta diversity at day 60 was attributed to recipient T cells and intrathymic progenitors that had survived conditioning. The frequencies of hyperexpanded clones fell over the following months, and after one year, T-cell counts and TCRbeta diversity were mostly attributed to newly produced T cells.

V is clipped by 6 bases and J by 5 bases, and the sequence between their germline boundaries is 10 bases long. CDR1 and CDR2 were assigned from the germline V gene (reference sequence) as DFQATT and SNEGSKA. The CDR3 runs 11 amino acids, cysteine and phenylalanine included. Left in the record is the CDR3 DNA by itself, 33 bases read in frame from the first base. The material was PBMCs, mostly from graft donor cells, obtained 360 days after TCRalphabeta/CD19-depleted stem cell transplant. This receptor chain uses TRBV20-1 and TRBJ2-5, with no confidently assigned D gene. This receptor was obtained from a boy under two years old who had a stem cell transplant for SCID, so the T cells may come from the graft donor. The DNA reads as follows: TGCAGTGCCTATTTCAGGGAGACCCAGTACTTC. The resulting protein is CSAYFRETQYF.